This T cell receptor beta chain was documented in a study of blood T cell repertoires in COVID-19. Study background: From the United States, Italy and Spain came samples of acute and convalescent COVID-19. Sample material is recorded as cDNA or gDNA derived from T cells, B-cell-depleted T cells, or PBMCs.

The CDR3 has 15 amino acids. CDR1 and CDR2 (germline): SGDLS, YYNGEE. Trimming cost V 3 bases and J 1 base; bases outside gene matches: 5. Original processing methods: Amplified reference gene primers provided the basis for estimating nucleated cell counts. The table came from immunoSEQ multiplex PCR; TCRdb's copy has only in-frame clones and leaves some out. The V and J calls and the clone size are those of that table, but D and trimming were determined from the DNA. The sample has under 250,000 clones; 92% are singletons. This clone showed up just once. Seattle enrolled patients during active infection and tracked them longitudinally.

The sequence came from a man in his sixties with COVID-19, enrolled during active disease. This chain links TRBV9 with TRBJ1-1; TRBD1 matches 8 bases. Sequencing used peripheral blood. Written as DNA, the CDR3 is TGTGCCAGCAGCGCCTTACAGGGGGAGAACACTGAAGCTTTCTTT. It translates to CASSALQGENTEAFF.